Each of the 4 T cell receptor beta chains below was sequenced from the same sample in a study of cytomegalovirus exposure and HLA in healthy donors. PCR used 60 Vbeta primers and 13 Jbeta primers. The table came from immunoSEQ multiplex PCR; TCRdb's copy has only in-frame clones and leaves some out. In the table there are more than 85,000 clones, 69% of which are singletons. Sample: PBMCs. These receptors were obtained from a woman in her 70s in good health and CMV-seropositive.

The chain recombines TRBV19 with TRBJ2-1; 8 nucleotides line up with TRBD2. The germline gives CDR1 LNHDA, CDR2 SQIVND (reference sequence). V was pared by 5 bases and J by 6 bases, with 12 bases of the junction left unmatched. CDR3 size: 16 residues. CDR3 loop: CASSLAGTSIPNEQFF. In DNA, the CDR3 is TGTGCCAGTAGTCTCGCCGGGACTAGTATCCCCAATGAGCAGTTCTTC.

This sequence joins TRBV2 and TRBJ2-1; perhaps TRBD2 as D (6 bases). Trimming took off 7 bases at V and 5 bases at J, with 15 bases between the two ends. The CDR3 has 14 residues. Germline loops: CDR1 SNHLY, CDR2 FYNNEI. The CDR3 sequence is CASISLREHNEQFF. Written as DNA, the CDR3 is TGTGCCAGCATTTCTCTTCGGGAGCACAATGAGCAGTTCTTC.

V and J are TRBV6-5 and TRBJ1-1; 8 bases agree with TRBD1. The CDR3 length is 15 residues. Trimming cost V 6 bases and J 2 bases; bases outside gene matches: 8. Per germline, CDR1 MNHEY and CDR2 SVGAGI. The CDR3 sequence: CASRRTGKKNTEAFF. As DNA, the CDR3 is TGTGCCAGCAGAAGGACAGGGAAAAAAAACACTGAAGCTTTCTTT.

The sample holds one count of this clone. The J gene is TRBJ2-3, the V gene TRBV9; TRBD2 aligns across 9 bases. This CDR3 spans 15 amino acids. Germline lookup yields CDR1 SGDLS and CDR2 YYNGEE. The ends lost 3 bases at V and 2 bases at J; junction bases unmatched: 4. Here the CDR3 reads CASSATSGYTDTQYF. In DNA form, the CDR3 reads TGTGCCAGCAGCGCGACTAGCGGATACACAGATACGCAGTATTTT. The entire variable domain, with the rest obtained from reference TRBV9 and TRBJ2-3, is as follows: DSGVTQTPKHLITATGQRVTLRCSPRSGDLSVYWYQQSLDQGLQFLIQYYNGEERAKGNILERFSAQQFPDLHSELNLSSLELGDSALYFCASSATSGYTDTQYFGPGTRLTVL.